The present T cell receptor (beta chain) was sequenced within a study of blood T cells in healthy people across ages. General observations from the study: In older individuals, TCR beta diversity per million T cells was lower, falling roughly linearly with age.

Primers used in a second PCR of about 7 to 11 cycles were a sample-barcoded 5' primer and a J-beta primer mix. Sequencing recovered at least 3 million CDR3-containing paired-end reads from each sample. MiXCR was run by TCRdb on the 5' RACE reads, yielding one entry per CDR3 protein. This sample has some 1.5 million distinct CDR3 sequences; roughly 27% occur once, and the top ten carry 7.7%. Germline CDR1 and CDR2: SGHRS and YFSETQ. The CDR3 spans 14 residues. Concerning this clonotype: Its antigen is still unknown. Compared with germline, one end of the junction differs, possibly owing to a read error.

Every participating donor contributed roughly 9.6 milliliters of peripheral blood through a draw. No fewer than 6 micrograms of total RNA were isolated from every sample. Sequenced input: blood. The rearrangement uses TRBV5-1 and TRBJ2-1; maybe TRBD2 (5 bases). The sequence derives from a woman in her 30s in good health. CDR3 amino acids: CASSFGVAYSEQFF. DNA for the CDR3: TGCGCCAGCAGCTTCGGGGTTGCCTACAGTGAGCAGTTCTTC.